Listed here are 26 T cell receptor beta chains from one sample, sequenced in a study of molecular identifiers for immune sequencing clone quantification. TCRdb re-called the PCR reads with MiXCR, one entry per CDR3 protein. Of about 320,000 distinct CDR3 sequences listed, roughly 23% are singletons. The sample consisted of naive CD8+ T cells from blood, with Jurkat cell RNA spiked in. Indicated subset: FACS-sorted CD8+CD4-CCR7+CD45RA+ naive T cells. Receptors originate from a human donor in good health. Some libraries in this study had Jurkat cell RNA spiked in.

As to this clonotype: Given a much more abundant clone one base away, this may be a read error. V and J are TRBV6-6 and TRBJ2-3, with TRBD2 matching 11 bases. Trimming at V came to 2 bases and at J to 1 base, leaving 11 bases not matched to a gene. Germline V gene data show CDR1 as MNHNY and CDR2 as SVGAGI (reference sequence). This CDR3 region has 19 residues. The CDR3 DNA is TGTGCCAGCAGTTACCCCCAACTAGCGGGGGTCACTTGCACAGATACGCAGTATTTT. Amino acid sequence: CASSYPQLAGVTCTDTQYF.

The chain employs TRBV21-1 and TRBJ1-5; TRBD1, the D gene given by the table, was not confirmed from the DNA. TRBV21-1 is reported as a pseudogene. This CDR3 spans 18 amino acids. The CDR3 coding sequence is TGTGCCAGCCTACTAATGGGATACGGACAGCAATACAATCAGCCCCAGCATTTT. Protein: CASLLMGYGQQYNQPQHF.

On this clonotype: The junction departs from germline at one end; a sequencing error may be responsible. The chain combines TRBV10-3 with TRBJ1-6, with 7 nucleotides matching TRBD1. Germline V gene lookup returns CDR1 ENHRY and CDR2 SYGVKD. The CDR3 consists of 16 residues. CDR3: CAISSTGLYGNSPRHF. The CDR3 bases are TGTGCCATCAGCTCGACAGGGCTCTACGGGAATTCACCCCGCCACTTT.

This clonotype was seen ten or more times. The chain employs TRBV12-3 or TRBV12-4 and TRBJ2-6, with a tentative D call TRBD1 (5 bases). The CDR3 has 18 amino acids. Trimming took off 6 bases at V and 0 bases at J, with 18 bases between the two ends. The CDR3 loop reads CASSLDLWGLSGANVLTF. The CDR3 DNA sequence: TGTGCCAGCAGCCTCGATTTGTGGGGCCTCTCTGGGGCCAACGTCCTGACTTTC.

The chain couples TRBV30 to TRBJ1-1; unclear D gene. V lost 1 base and J lost 0, with 9 bases in between. The CDR3 covers 14 residues. Germline assignment: CDR1 GTSNPN and CDR2 SVGIG (reference sequence). CDR3 nucleotides: TGTGCCTGGAGTGGGGCGGCCTTGAACACTGAAGCTTTCTTT. Its translation: CAWSGAALNTEAFF.

This clonotype was counted many times. The chain recombines TRBV7-9 with TRBJ2-7; perhaps TRBD2 as D (5 bases). This CDR3 contains 11 residues. V lost 5 bases and J lost 7, with 9 bases in between. Germline-derived CDR1 and CDR2 are SEHNR and FQNEAQ (reference sequence). The CDR3 DNA follows: TGTGCCAGCAGCATCAGGAGGGAGCAGTACTTC. Residues: CASSIRREQYF.

About this clonotype itself: A much larger clone lies one base from this, so it may be a read error. The rearrangement joins TRBV11-1 to TRBJ2-3, with 8 bases that match TRBD2. V was pared by 5 bases and J by 2 bases, with 12 bases of the junction left unmatched. CDR1 and CDR2 (germline): SGHAT, FQDESV (reference sequence). The CDR3 sequence is 17 residues long. In DNA form, the CDR3 reads TGTGCCAGCAGCCAATCGAGCGGGAGTGCTTTCACAGATACGCAGTATTTT. Protein product: CASSQSSGSAFTDTQYF.

This clonotype was counted only a few times. This chain uses TRBV12-3 or TRBV12-4 with TRBJ2-1, with 13 nucleotides matching TRBD2. The V gene end was trimmed by 5 bases and the J gene end by 3 bases; junction bases not matched to a gene: 7. This CDR3 contains 17 residues. The CDR3 loop is CASSLQGLAGFYNEQFF. The CDR3 nucleotides are TGTGCCAGCAGTCTCCAGGGACTAGCGGGGTTCTACAATGAGCAGTTCTTC.

In this sample, this clonotype turned up a few times. This chain uses TRBV18 with TRBJ2-7, with D uncertain. Germline CDR1 is KGHSH and CDR2 is LQKENI. The length of the CDR3 is 11 residues. V lost 6 bases to trimming and J lost 7 bases, with 10 bases between them. The CDR3 region is CASSQGEEQYF. Here the CDR3 DNA reads TGTGCCAGCTCGCAAGGTGAGGAGCAGTACTTC.

Only a few counts were recorded for this clonotype. The chain couples TRBV28 to TRBJ2-7; 9 bases match TRBD1. In germline, CDR1 is MDHEN, CDR2 SYDVKM. After removal of 6 bases from V and 5 bases from J, the junction contained 14 bases not matched to a gene. The length of the CDR3 is 16 residues. CDR3 DNA sequence: TGTGCCAGCAGCCCATTGCCCGGGACAGGGATCAACGAGCAGTACTTC. It is translated as CASSPLPGTGINEQYF.

The chain recombines TRBV4-3 with TRBJ2-5, with D perhaps TRBD2 (5 bases). The CDR3 is made up of 15 amino acids. V lost 1 base and J 2 bases, leaving 11 bases between the germline ends. Germline CDR1 is LGHNA and CDR2 is YSLEER. The chain's CDR3 is CASSQGAAGQETQYF. The CDR3 nucleotides are TGCGCCAGCAGCCAAGGGGCCGCGGGTCAAGAGACCCAGTACTTC.

The chain employs TRBV5-1 and TRBJ2-5; TRBD2 agrees at 14 bases. CDR1 is SGHRS and CDR2 is YFSETQ in the germline V gene. With 4 bases clipped from V and 5 bases from J, the junction kept 7 bases outside the gene matches. This CDR3 contains 16 residues. The CDR3 loop reads CASSEGLAGGGETQYF. The CDR3 DNA sequence: TGCGCCAGCAGCGAAGGACTAGCGGGAGGCGGGGAGACCCAGTACTTC.

V is TRBV5-4 and J is TRBJ1-5; D is uncertain. This CDR3 has 14 residues. With 1 base removed from V and 0 bases from J, the gap between germline ends came to 5 bases. CDR1 and CDR2 from the germline V gene are SGHNT and YYREEE (reference sequence). The DNA for the CDR3 is TGTGCCAGCAGCTTGTGGGCTAGCAATCAGCCCCAGCATTTT. Its protein is CASSLWASNQPQHF.

This clonotype was observed a few times. The CDR3 sequence: CASTAGAGGYQETQYF. DNA for the CDR3: TGTGCCAGCACCGCCGGTGCGGGAGGCTATCAAGAGACCCAGTACTTC. The V gene is TRBV7-9, the J gene TRBJ2-5, with 8 bases matching TRBD2. CDR1 and CDR2 (germline): SEHNR, FQNEAQ (reference sequence). The CDR3 extends over 16 amino acids. V lost 7 bases, J lost 2 bases, and 12 bases stayed unmatched.

The chain combines TRBV7-2 with TRBJ2-3; TRBD2 agrees at 8 bases. J lost 9 bases, V lost 0 bases, and 17 bases had no gene match. This CDR3 comprises 18 residues. Per germline, CDR1 SGHTA and CDR2 FQGNSA. The CDR3 loop reads CASSLALMAAGGEYTQYF. The CDR3 DNA reads as TGTGCCAGCAGCTTAGCGCTAATGGCGGCGGGGGGCGAGTACACGCAGTATTTT.

The J gene is TRBJ1-1, the V gene TRBV7-9; 8 nucleotides line up with TRBD1. V shed 5 bases, J shed 5 bases, and the junction held 7 bases outside the gene matches. The germline V gene encodes CDR1 SEHNR and CDR2 FQNEAQ (reference sequence). The CDR3 extends over 14 amino acids. As DNA, the CDR3 is TGTGCCAGCAGCCAGCAGGGGGCAGGGACTGAAGCTTTCTTT. It encodes CASSQQGAGTEAFF.

This clonotype was counted many times. The rearrangement joins TRBV29-1 to TRBJ2-3; unclear D gene. Germline V lookup: CDR1 SQVTM, CDR2 ANQGSEA. The CDR3 is 13 amino acids. V lost 3 bases to trimming and J lost 4 bases, with 11 bases between them. DNA for the CDR3: TGCAGCGTTGAGTTTCGACTCGCAGATACGCAGTATTTT. The encoded protein is CSVEFRLADTQYF.

The chain is built from TRBV7-9 and TRBJ2-2; D unresolved. Trimming took 5 bases from V and 6 from J, leaving 16 bases between them. The CDR3 is 15 amino acids. The V gene's germline CDR1 is SEHNR and CDR2 FQNEAQ (reference sequence). The CDR3 region has the DNA TGTGCCAGCAGCCCCCCCGTGTGGGAACCCGGGGAGCTGTTTTTT. It encodes CASSPPVWEPGELFF.

This clonotype has just a few counts. J is TRBJ2-5 and V is TRBV4-3; D is perhaps TRBD1 (6 bases). Germline V gives CDR1 LGHNA, CDR2 YSLEER. V lost 0 bases and J 6 bases, leaving 17 bases between the germline ends. The CDR3 is 16 residues long. Written as DNA, the CDR3 is TGCGCCAGCAGCCAAGATAATTATCAGGGGAAGCAGACCCAGTACTTC. This sequence encodes CASSQDNYQGKQTQYF.

This clonotype was observed at least ten times. This chain uses TRBV29-1 with TRBJ2-6; D ambiguous. V lost 3 bases to trimming and J lost 0 bases, with 12 bases between them. The CDR3 is 16 amino acids. Germline loops: CDR1 SQVTM, CDR2 ANQGSEA. CDR3 sequence (DNA): TGCAGCGTTGATGAAGGGATTGCCTCTGGGGCCAACGTCCTGACTTTC. It yields the protein CSVDEGIASGANVLTF.

Comment on this clonotype: Lacking the conserved final phenylalanine or tryptophan, this CDR3 likely reflects a read error. The CDR3 sequence is CASRYPPGNEQFS. Written as DNA, the CDR3 is TGTGCCAGCAGGTATCCCCCGGGCAATGAGCAGTTCTCC. This chain uses TRBV6-6 with TRBJ2-1; no clear D. Germline V gives CDR1 MNHNY, CDR2 SVGAGI (reference sequence). This CDR3 contains 13 residues. V was pared by 6 bases and J by 6 bases, with 12 bases between.

This clonotype was seen a handful of times. The rearrangement uses TRBV7-2 and TRBJ1-5; no reliable D call. The CDR3 has 16 residues. The V end lost 4 bases, the J end lost 9 bases, and 22 bases lay between the germline ends. The V gene's germline CDR1 is SGHTA and CDR2 FQGNSA. The CDR3 DNA reads as TGTGCCAGCAGCTCTACCCCGGTGCCCCTTGTTACGCCCCAGCATTTT. Translating it yields CASSSTPVPLVTPQHF.

At least ten counts were recorded for this clonotype. The V gene is TRBV5-1, the J gene TRBJ2-7, with D tentatively TRBD2 (6 bases). The germline gives CDR1 SGHRS, CDR2 YFSETQ. The germline V and J ends were trimmed by 3 bases and 7 bases, with 14 bases remaining between them. The CDR3 is 13 residues long. The CDR3 DNA reads as TGCGCCAGCAGCTGGGGGACTTCTCGGGAGCAGTACTTC. Translation gives CASSWGTSREQYF.

In this sample, this clonotype turned up many times. The chain links TRBV3-1 to TRBJ1-1; D remains ambiguous. Per germline, CDR1 LGHDT and CDR2 YNNKEL (reference sequence). V dropped 0 bases and J dropped 1 base, with 6 bases sitting between them. This CDR3 contains 14 residues. DNA for the CDR3: TGTGCCAGCAGCCAAGATATCCAGAACACTGAAGCTTTCTTT. This translates into CASSQDIQNTEAFF.

The V gene is TRBV28, the J gene TRBJ2-5, with D perhaps matching TRBD2 (6 bases). Germline V CDR1 and CDR2: MDHEN, SYDVKM. This CDR3 has 13 amino acids. Trimming left V 4 bases short and J 5 bases short, with 11 bases between. CDR3 bases: TGTGCCAGCAGTTGCGTCCGGGAGGAGACCCAGTACTTC. Translation: CASSCVREETQYF.

The chain combines TRBV12-3 or TRBV12-4 with TRBJ1-2; no definite D call. V was cut by 1 base and J by 4 bases, with 13 bases left in between. The CDR3 runs 15 residues. The DNA of the CDR3 is TGTGCCAGCAGTTTAGGGAGTCCCGAAGGCTATGGCTACACCTTC. This sequence encodes CASSLGSPEGYGYTF.